This TCR beta chain was documented in a study of vaccination effects on CD4 cells after COVID-19. This CDR3 has 16 amino acids. Trimming pared 0 bases from V and 0 bases from J, leaving 12 bases between. The germline V gene has CDR1 SGHRS and CDR2 YFSETQ. TCRdb keeps only in-frame clones here, not all; method: immunoSEQ multiplex PCR. The sample records approximately 57,000 clones, about 78% being singletons. Concerning this clone itself: Its antigen is unknown.

Study observations and caveats: In vaccinees who were healthy, merely 1 out of 255 vaccine-induced clones cross-reacted with common cold coronaviruses.

Subsequent to approximately 11 days of culture, CD4+ T cells were isolated. Either the mRNA-1273 or the BNT162b2 vaccine was given to participants as two doses. Half-medium exchanges with IL-2 medium took place on days 3 and 7. The sequence derives from a human donor who received a COVID-19 vaccine. V gene TRBV5-1 combines with J gene TRBJ1-1; D is unresolved. The sequences come from CD4+ T cells from PBMCs cultured without peptide, collected after COVID-19 vaccination. CDR3 DNA: TGCGCCAGCAGCTTGGCCTATTCGGGGATGAACACTGAAGCTTTCTTT. It yields the protein CASSLAYSGMNTEAFF.